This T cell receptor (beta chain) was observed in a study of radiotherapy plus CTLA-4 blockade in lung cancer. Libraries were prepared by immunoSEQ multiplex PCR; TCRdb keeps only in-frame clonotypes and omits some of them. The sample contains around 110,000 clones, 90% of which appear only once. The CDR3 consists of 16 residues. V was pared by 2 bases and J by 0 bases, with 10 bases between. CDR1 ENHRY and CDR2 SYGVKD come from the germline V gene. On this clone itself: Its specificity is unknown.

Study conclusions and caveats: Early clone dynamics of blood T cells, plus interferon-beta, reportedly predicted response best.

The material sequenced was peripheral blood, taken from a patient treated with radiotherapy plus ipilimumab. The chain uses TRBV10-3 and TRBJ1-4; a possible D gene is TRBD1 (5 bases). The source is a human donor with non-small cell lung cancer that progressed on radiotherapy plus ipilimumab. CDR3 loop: CAISELDSATNEKLFF. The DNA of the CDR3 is TGTGCCATCAGTGAGCTCGACAGTGCAACTAATGAAAAACTGTTTTTT.